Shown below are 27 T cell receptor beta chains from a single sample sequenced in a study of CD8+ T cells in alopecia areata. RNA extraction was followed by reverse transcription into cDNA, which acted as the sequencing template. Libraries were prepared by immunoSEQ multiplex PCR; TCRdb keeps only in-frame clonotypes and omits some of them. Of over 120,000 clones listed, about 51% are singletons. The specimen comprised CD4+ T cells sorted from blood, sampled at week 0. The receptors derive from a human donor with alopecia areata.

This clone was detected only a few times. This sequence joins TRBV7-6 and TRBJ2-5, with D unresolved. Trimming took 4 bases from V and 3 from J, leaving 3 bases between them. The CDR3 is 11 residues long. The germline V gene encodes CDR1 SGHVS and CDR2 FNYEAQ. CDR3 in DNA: TGTGCCAGCAGCTCCGAAGAGACCCAGTACTTC. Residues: CASSSEETQYF. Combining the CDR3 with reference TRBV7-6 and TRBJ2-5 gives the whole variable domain GAGVSQSPRYKVTKRGQDVALRCDPISGHVSLYWYRQALGQGPEFLTYFNYEAQQDKSGLPNDRFSAERPEGSISTLTIQRTEQRDSAMYRCASSSEETQYFGPGTRLLVL.

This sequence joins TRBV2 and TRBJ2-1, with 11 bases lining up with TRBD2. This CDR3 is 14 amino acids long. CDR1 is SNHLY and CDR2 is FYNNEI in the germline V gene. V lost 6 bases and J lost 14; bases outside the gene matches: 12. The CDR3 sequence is CASRTDFSGRDKFF. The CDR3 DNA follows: TGTGCCAGCAGAACAGACTTTAGCGGGAGGGATAAGTTCTTC.

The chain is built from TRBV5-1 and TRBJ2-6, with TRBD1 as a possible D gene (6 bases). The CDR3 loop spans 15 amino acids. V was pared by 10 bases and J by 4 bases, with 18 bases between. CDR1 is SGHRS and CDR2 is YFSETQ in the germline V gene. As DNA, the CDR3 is TGCGCCTCCAGTGGGGGCGGGTACGGGGCCAACGTCCTGACTTTC. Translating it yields CASSGGGYGANVLTF.

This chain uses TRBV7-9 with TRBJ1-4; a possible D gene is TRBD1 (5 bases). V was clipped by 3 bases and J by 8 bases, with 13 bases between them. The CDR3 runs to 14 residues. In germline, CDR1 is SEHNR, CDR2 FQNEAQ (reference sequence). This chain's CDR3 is CASSLGGVREKLFF. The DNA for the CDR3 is TGTGCCAGCAGCTTGGGAGGGGTGCGCGAAAAACTGTTTTTT.

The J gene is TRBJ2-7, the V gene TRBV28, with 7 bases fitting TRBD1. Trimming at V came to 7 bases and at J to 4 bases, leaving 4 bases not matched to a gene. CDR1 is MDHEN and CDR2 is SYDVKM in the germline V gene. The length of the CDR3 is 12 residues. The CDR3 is CASTQQGYEQYF. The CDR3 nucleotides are TGTGCCAGCACCCAACAGGGGTACGAGCAGTACTTC.

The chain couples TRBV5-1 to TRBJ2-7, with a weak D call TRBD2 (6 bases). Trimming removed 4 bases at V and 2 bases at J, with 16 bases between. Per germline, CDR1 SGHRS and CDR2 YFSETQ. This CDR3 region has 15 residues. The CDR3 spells CASSQTLGLPYEQYF. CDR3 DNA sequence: TGCGCCAGCAGCCAAACTTTGGGACTTCCCTACGAGCAGTACTTC.

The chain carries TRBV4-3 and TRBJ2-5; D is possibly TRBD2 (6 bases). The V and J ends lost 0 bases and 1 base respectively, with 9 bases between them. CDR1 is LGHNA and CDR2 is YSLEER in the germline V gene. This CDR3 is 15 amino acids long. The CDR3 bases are TGCGCCAGCAGCCAAGACGGGACTCTCCAAGAGACCCAGTACTTC. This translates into CASSQDGTLQETQYF.

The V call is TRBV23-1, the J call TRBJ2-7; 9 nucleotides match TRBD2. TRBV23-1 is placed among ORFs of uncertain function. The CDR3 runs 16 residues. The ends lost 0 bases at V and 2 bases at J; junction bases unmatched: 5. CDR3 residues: CASSQSSSGAAYEQYF. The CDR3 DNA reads TGCGCCAGCAGTCAATCTTCTAGCGGGGCCGCCTACGAGCAGTACTTC.

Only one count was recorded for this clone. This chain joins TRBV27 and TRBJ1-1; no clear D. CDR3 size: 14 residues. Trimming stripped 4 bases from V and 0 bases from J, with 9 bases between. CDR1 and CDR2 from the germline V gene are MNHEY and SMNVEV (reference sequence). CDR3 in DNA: TGTGCCAGCAGTTCACGGATGCTGAACACTGAAGCTTTCTTT. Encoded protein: CASSSRMLNTEAFF.

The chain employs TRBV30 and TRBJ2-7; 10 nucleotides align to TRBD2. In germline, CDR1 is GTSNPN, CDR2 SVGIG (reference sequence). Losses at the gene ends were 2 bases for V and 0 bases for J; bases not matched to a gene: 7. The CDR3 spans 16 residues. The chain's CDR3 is CAWSSASGSFSYEQYF. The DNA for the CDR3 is TGTGCCTGGAGTTCTGCTAGCGGGAGTTTCTCCTACGAGCAGTACTTC.

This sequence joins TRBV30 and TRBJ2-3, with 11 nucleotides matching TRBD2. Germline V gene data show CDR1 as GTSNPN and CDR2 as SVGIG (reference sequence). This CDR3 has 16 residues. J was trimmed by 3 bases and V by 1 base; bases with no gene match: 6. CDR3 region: CAWSGSSGRYTDTQYF. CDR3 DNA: TGTGCCTGGAGTGGGTCTAGCGGGAGGTATACAGATACGCAGTATTTT.

Here the CDR3 DNA reads TGTGCCAGCAGTTTTACAGGGCGCTCGGATGGCTACACCTTC. This translates into CASSFTGRSDGYTF. The rearrangement joins TRBV28 to TRBJ1-2; D may be TRBD1 (6 bases). The CDR3 covers 14 residues. CDR1 and CDR2 from the germline V gene are MDHEN and SYDVKM. Trimming shortened V by 3 bases and J by 6 bases, and 14 bases separated the two germline ends.

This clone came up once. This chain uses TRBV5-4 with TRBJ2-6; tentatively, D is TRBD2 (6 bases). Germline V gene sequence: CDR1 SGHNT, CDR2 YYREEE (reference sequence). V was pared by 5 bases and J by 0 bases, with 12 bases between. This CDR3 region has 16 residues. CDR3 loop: CASRRDAGSGANVLTF. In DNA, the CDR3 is TGTGCCAGCAGGCGGGACGCGGGCTCTGGGGCCAACGTCCTGACTTTC.

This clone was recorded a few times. CDR3: CAWTAGTANYNEQFF. The CDR3 nucleotides read TGTGCCTGGACCGCCGGGACGGCGAATTACAATGAGCAGTTCTTC. J is TRBJ2-1 and V is TRBV30; D is perhaps TRBD1 or TRBD2 (5 bases each). The CDR3 has 15 residues. Trimming removed 4 bases at V and 4 bases at J, with 17 bases between. CDR1 GTSNPN and CDR2 SVGIG come from the germline V gene (reference sequence).

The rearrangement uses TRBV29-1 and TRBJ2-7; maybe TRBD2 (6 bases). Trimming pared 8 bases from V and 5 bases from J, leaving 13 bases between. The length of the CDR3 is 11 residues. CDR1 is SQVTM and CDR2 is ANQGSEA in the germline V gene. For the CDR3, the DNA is TGCAGCATCCTTCGGGAGCACGAGCAGTACTTC. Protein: CSILREHEQYF.

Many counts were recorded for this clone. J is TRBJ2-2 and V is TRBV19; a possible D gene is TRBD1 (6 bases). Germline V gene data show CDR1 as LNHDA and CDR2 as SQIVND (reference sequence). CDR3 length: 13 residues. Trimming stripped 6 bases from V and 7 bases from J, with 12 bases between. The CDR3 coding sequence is TGTGCCAGTAGAAACAGGGTCGACGGGGAGCTGTTTTTT. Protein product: CASRNRVDGELFF.

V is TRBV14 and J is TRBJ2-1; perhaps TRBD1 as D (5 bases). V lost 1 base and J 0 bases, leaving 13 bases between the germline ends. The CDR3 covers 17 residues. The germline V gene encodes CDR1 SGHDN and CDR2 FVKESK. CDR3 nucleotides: TGTGCCAGCAGCCAAGGATGGAGACAGAGCTCCTACAATGAGCAGTTCTTC. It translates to CASSQGWRQSSYNEQFF.

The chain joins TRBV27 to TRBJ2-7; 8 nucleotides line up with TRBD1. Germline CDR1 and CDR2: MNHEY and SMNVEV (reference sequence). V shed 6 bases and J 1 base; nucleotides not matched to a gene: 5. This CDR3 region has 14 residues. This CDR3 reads CASRPDRGSYEQYF. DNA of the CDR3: TGTGCCAGCAGGCCAGACAGGGGTTCCTACGAGCAGTACTTC.

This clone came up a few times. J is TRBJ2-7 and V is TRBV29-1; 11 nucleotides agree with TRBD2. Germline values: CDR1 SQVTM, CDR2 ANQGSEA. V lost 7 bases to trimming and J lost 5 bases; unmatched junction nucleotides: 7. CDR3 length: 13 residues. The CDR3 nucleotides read TGCAGCGGGCGGCCTAGCGGGAGGAACGAGCAGTACTTC. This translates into CSGRPSGRNEQYF.

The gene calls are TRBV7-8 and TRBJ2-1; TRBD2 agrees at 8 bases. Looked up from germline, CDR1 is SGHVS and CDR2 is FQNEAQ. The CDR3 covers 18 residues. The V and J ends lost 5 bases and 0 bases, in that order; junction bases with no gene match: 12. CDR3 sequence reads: CASSPLGSGRASYNEQFF. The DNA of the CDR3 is TGTGCCAGCAGCCCCCTAGGAAGCGGGAGAGCCTCCTACAATGAGCAGTTCTTC.

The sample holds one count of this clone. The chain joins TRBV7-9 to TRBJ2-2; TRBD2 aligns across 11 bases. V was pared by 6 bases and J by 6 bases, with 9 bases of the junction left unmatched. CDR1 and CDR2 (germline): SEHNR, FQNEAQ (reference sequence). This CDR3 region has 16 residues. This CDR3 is CASRPLGTSGPGELFF. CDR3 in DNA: TGTGCCAGCAGGCCTCTTGGGACTAGCGGCCCCGGGGAGCTGTTTTTT.

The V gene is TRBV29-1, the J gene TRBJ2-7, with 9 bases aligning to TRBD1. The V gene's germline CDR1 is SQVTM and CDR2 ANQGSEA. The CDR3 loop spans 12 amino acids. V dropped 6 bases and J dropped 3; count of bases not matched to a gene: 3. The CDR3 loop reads CSVRQGDYEQYF. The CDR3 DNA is TGCAGCGTAAGACAGGGGGACTACGAGCAGTACTTC.

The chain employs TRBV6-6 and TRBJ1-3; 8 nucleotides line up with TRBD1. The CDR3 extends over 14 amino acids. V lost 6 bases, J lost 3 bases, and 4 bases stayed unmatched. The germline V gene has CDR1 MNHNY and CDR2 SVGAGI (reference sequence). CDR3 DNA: TGTGCCAGCAGCCTGACAGGGGATGGAAACACCATATATTTT. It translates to CASSLTGDGNTIYF.

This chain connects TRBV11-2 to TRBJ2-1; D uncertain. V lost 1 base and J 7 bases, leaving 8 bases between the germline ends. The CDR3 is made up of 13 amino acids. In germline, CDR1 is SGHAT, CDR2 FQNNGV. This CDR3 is CASSLASTNEQFF. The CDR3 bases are TGTGCCAGCAGCTTAGCTAGTACGAATGAGCAGTTCTTC.

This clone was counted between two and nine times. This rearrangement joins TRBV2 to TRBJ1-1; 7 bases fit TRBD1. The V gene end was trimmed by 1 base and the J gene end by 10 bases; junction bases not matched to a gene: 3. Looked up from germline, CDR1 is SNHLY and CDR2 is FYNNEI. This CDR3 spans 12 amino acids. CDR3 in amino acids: CASSEGQGAAFF. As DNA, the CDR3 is TGTGCCAGCAGTGAAGGACAGGGTGCAGCTTTCTTT. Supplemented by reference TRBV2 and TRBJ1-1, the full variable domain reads EPEVTQTPSHQVTQMGQEVILRCVPISNHLYFYWYRQILGQKVEFLVSFYNNEISEKSEIFDDQFSVERPDGSNFTLKIRSTKLEDSAMYFCASSEGQGAAFFGQGTRLTVV.

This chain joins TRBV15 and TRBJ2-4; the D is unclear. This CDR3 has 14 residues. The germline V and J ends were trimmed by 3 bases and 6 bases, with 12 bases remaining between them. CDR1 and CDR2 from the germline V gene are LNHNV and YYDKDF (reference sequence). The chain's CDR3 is CATSREITGNIQYF. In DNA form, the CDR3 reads TGTGCCACCAGCAGGGAAATTACGGGAAACATTCAGTACTTC.

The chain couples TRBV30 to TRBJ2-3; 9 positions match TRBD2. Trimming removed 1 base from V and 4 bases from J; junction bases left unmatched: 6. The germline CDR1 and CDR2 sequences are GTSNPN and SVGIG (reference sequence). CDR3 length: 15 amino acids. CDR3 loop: CAWSGGGRGADTQYF. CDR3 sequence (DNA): TGTGCCTGGAGTGGAGGCGGGAGGGGTGCAGATACGCAGTATTTT.